The rows below give T cell receptor beta chains drawn from one sample of a study of cytomegalovirus exposure and HLA in healthy donors. Profiled with immunoSEQ multiplex PCR; TCRdb holds only in-frame clones, not every one. The profile shows 130,000 or so clones, around 59% of them singletons. Sequencing was carried out using PBMCs. Source of these receptors: a male donor in good health and CMV-seronegative. CDR3s include the opening cysteine and the closing phenylalanine or tryptophan. The order of the fields is V gene, clone size, J gene, D gene, CDR3 protein, CDR3 DNA. A D gene is named only where the DNA matches it firmly. Only some rows state a clone size, as once, few, many or a class for expanded clones.

TRBV19	.	TRBJ1-5	.	CASTTATGRNQPQHF	TGTGCCAGTACGACAGCGACAGGTCGGAATCAGCCCCAGCATTTT
TRBV14	.	TRBJ2-7	TRBD1	CASSQEGSTGSAGYEQYF	TGTGCCAGCAGCCAAGAAGGCTCGACAGGGAGCGCAGGGTACGAGCAGTACTTC
TRBV5-1	.	TRBJ2-7	TRBD1	CASSLEPGGLYEQYF	TGCGCCAGCAGCTTGGAGCCAGGGGGCTTATACGAGCAGTACTTC
TRBV2	.	TRBJ2-5	TRBD1	CASSEEGGEGETQYF	TGTGCCAGCAGTGAAGAAGGGGGCGAAGGAGAGACCCAGTACTTC
TRBV6-5	few	TRBJ2-7	.	CASSRPGQAGYEQYF	TGTGCCAGCAGCCGACCTGGCCAGGCCGGCTACGAGCAGTACTTC
TRBV20-1	.	TRBJ2-2	.	CSARVRRELFF	TGCAGTGCTAGAGTCCGTAGGGAGCTGTTTTTT
TRBV4-3	.	TRBJ1-4	.	CASSAQGTTNEKLFF	TGCGCCAGCAGCGCCCAGGGGACAACTAATGAAAAACTGTTTTTT
TRBV2	few	TRBJ1-6	.	CASSIGPSSSPLHF	TGTGCCAGCTCGATCGGTCCGAGTTCCTCACCCCTCCACTTT
TRBV6-4	.	TRBJ2-1	TRBD2	CASRGLAGGRFFF	TGTGCCAGCAGAGGACTAGCGGGGGGGCGTTTTTTCTTC
TRBV13	.	TRBJ2-3	TRBD1	CASSSQGPASTDTQYF	TGTGCCAGCAGCTCACAGGGGCCAGCTAGCACAGATACGCAGTATTTT
TRBV6-6	.	TRBJ1-5	.	CASSYGDQPQHF	TGTGCCAGCAGTTACGGAGATCAGCCCCAGCATTTT
TRBV5-4	.	TRBJ2-1	.	CASSLPAENSYNEQFF	TGTGCCAGCAGCTTGCCAGCGGAGAACAGTTACAATGAGCAGTTCTTC
TRBV7-8	.	TRBJ2-5	TRBD2	CASSLAAGGYQETQYF	TGTGCCAGCAGCTTAGCGGCGGGGGGGTACCAAGAGACCCAGTACTTC
TRBV7-3	.	TRBJ1-5	.	CASSSEIDRNNQPQHF	TGTGCCAGCAGCTCCGAAATTGACAGGAACAATCAGCCCCAGCATTTT
TRBV7-9	.	TRBJ2-7	.	CASSGPLTSYEQYF	TGTGCCAGCAGCGGGCCTCTAACATCCTACGAGCAGTACTTC
TRBV5-1	.	TRBJ1-3	.	CASSLTAGFGNTIYF	TGCGCCAGCAGCTTGACAGCAGGCTTTGGAAACACCATATATTTT
TRBV2	.	TRBJ2-2	.	CASKLEFDAGELFF	TGTGCCAGCAAACTGGAGTTCGACGCCGGGGAGCTGTTTTTT
TRBV9	once	TRBJ2-3	TRBD2	CASSLRGGAVGTDTQYF	TGTGCCAGCAGCCTCCGCGGGGGGGCGGTCGGCACAGATACGCAGTATTTT
TRBV2	.	TRBJ1-2	TRBD1	CANRLGDSIAYGYPF	TGTGCCAACCGATTGGGGGACAGCATCGCCTATGGCTACCCCTTC
TRBV2	.	TRBJ1-1	TRBD1	CASRDRGPNTEAFF	TGTGCCAGCAGGGACAGGGGGCCGAACACTGAAGCTTTCTTT
TRBV27	few	TRBJ2-7	.	CASSFWGDRKPLYEQYF	TGTGCCAGCAGTTTTTGGGGGGACAGAAAACCTCTCTACGAGCAGTACTTC
TRBV4-2	.	TRBJ1-1	.	CASSPRGDEAFF	TGTGCCAGCAGCCCCCGGGGGGATGAAGCTTTCTTT
TRBV7-2	.	TRBJ1-3	TRBD1	CASSGQGGNTIYF	TGCGCCAGCAGCGGACAGGGTGGAAACACCATATATTTT
TRBV11-3	.	TRBJ2-7	.	CASSSGTSPDVDEQYF	TGTGCCAGCAGCTCCGGGACAAGTCCTGACGTGGACGAGCAGTACTTC
TRBV7-9	.	TRBJ1-2	TRBD1	CASSPGGQGAVYGYTF	TGTGCCAGCAGCCCTGGAGGACAGGGGGCAGTCTATGGCTACACCTTC
TRBV27	few	TRBJ2-7	TRBD1	CASSLSGQGHEQYF	TGTGCCAGCAGTTTATCAGGACAGGGGCACGAGCAGTACTTC
TRBV30	.	TRBJ1-5	TRBD1	CAWRAKTGGGKPQHF	TGTGCCTGGAGAGCCAAAACAGGGGGAGGGAAGCCCCAGCATTTT
TRBV28	.	TRBJ1-1	TRBD1	CASSSPGQVNTEAFF	TGTGCCAGCAGTTCTCCTGGACAGGTCAACACTGAAGCTTTCTTT
TRBV9	.	TRBJ2-7	.	CASSVDSQVGEQYF	TGTGCCAGCAGCGTAGATTCCCAGGTCGGCGAGCAGTACTTC
TRBV4-3	.	TRBJ1-2	TRBD1	CASSQDARQGGVYGYTF	TGCGCCAGCAGCCAAGATGCCAGACAGGGGGGGGTCTATGGCTACACCTTC
TRBV7-2	.	TRBJ1-1	.	CASRLQGYEPEAFF	TGTGCCAGCAGATTACAGGGATATGAACCTGAAGCTTTCTTT